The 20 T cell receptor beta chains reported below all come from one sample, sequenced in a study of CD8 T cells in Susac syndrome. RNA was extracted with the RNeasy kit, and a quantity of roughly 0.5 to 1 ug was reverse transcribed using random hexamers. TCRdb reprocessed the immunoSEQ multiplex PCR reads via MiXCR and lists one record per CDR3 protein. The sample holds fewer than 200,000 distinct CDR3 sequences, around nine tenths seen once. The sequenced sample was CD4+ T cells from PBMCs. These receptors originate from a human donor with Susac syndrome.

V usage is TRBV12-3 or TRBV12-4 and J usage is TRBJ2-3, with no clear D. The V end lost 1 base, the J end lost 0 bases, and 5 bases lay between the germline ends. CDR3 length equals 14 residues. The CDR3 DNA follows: TGTGCCAGCAGTTTAGTCCTCAGCACAGATACGCAGTATTTT. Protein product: CASSLVLSTDTQYF.

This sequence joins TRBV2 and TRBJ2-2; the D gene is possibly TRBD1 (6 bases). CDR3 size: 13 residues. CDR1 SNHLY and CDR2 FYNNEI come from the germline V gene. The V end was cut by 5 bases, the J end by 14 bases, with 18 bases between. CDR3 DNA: TGTGCCAGCAGTCCCGTTGGGGGCCGGTCCCTGTTTTTT. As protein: CASSPVGGRSLFF.

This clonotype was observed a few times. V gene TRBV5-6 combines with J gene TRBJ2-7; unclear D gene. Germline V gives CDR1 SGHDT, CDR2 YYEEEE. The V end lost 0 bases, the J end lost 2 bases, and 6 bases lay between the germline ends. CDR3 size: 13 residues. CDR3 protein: CASSLVRTYEQYF. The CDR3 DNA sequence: TGTGCCAGCAGCTTGGTACGGACCTACGAGCAGTACTTC.

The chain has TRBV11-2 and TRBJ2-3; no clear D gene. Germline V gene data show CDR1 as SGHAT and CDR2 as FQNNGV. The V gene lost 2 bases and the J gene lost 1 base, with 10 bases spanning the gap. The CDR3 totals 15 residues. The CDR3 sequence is CASSLNSWGTDTQYF. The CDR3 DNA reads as TGTGCCAGCAGCTTAAATTCGTGGGGCACAGATACGCAGTATTTT.

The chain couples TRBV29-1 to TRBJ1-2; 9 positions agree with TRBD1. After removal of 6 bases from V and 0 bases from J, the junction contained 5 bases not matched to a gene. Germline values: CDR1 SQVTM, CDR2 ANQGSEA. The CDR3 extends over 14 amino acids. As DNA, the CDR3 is TGCAGCGTGGAGGACAGGGGATCTAACTATGGCTACACCTTC. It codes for CSVEDRGSNYGYTF. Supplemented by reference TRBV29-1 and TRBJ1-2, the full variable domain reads SAVISQKPSRDICQRGTSLTIQCQVDSQVTMMFWYRQQPGQSLTLIATANQGSEATYESGFVIDKFPISRPNLTFSTLTVSNMSPEDSSIYLCSVEDRGSNYGYTFGSGTRLTVV.

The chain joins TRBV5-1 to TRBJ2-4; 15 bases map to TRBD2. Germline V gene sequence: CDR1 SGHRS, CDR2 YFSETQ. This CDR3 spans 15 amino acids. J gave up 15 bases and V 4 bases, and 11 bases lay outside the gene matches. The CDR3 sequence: CASSQGLAGGNNWYF. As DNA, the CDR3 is TGCGCCAGCAGCCAGGGACTAGCGGGGGGAAACAATTGGTACTTC.

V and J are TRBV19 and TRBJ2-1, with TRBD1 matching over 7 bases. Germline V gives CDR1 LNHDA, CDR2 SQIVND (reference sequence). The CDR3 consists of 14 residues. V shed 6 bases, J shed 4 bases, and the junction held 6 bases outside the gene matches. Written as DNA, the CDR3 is TGTGCCAGTAGCGCTGACAGGGTTTACAATGAGCAGTTCTTC. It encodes CASSADRVYNEQFF.

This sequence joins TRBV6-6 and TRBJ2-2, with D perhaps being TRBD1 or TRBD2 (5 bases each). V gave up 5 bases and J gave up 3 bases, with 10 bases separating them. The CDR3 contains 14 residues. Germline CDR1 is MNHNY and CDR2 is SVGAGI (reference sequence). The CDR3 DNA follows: TGTGCCAGCAGTCAGGGACGGTACACCGGGGAGCTGTTTTTT. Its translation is CASSQGRYTGELFF.

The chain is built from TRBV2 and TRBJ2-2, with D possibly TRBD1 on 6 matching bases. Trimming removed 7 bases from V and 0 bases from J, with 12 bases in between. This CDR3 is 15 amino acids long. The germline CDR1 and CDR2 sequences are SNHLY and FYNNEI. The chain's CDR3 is CASKTDSSNTGELFF. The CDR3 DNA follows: TGTGCCAGCAAAACGGACAGTTCGAACACCGGGGAGCTGTTTTTT.

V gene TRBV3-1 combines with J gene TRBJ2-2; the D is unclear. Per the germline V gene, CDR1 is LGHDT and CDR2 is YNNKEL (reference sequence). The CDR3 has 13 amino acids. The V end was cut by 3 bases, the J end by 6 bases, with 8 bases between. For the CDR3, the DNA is TGTGCCAGCAGCCATGGGGTCGCCGGGGAGCTGTTTTTT. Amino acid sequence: CASSHGVAGELFF.

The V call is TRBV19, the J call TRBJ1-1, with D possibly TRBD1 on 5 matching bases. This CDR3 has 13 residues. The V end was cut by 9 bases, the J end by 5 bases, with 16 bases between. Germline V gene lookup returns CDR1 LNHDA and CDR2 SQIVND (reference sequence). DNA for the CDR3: TGTGCCAGCGGGACGCAGGTGGGGACTGAAGCTTTCTTT. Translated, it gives CASGTQVGTEAFF. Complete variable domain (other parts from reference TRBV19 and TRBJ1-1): DGGITQSPKYLFRKEGQNVTLSCEQNLNHDAMYWYRQDPGQGLRLIYYSQIVNDFQKGDIAEGYSVSREKKESFPLTVTSAQKNPTAFYLCASGTQVGTEAFFGQGTRLTVV.

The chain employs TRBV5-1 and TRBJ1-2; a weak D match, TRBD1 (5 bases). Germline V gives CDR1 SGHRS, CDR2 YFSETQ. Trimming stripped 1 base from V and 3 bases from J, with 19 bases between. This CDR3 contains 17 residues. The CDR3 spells CASSLKGPITNDYGYTF. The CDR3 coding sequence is TGCGCCAGCAGCTTGAAGGGACCCATCACCAATGACTATGGCTACACCTTC.

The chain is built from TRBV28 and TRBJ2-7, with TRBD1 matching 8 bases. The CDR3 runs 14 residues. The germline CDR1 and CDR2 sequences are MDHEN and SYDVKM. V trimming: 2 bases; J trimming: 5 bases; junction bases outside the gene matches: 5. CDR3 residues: CASSLGQGRNEQYF. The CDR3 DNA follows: TGTGCCAGCAGTTTAGGACAGGGTAGAAACGAGCAGTACTTC.

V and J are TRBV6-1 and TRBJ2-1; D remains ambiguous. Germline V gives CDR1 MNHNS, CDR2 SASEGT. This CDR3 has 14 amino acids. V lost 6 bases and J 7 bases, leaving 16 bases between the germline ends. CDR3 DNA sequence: TGTGCCAGCAGCGAGTCATTCACGGATAATGAGCAGTTCTTC. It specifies CASSESFTDNEQFF.

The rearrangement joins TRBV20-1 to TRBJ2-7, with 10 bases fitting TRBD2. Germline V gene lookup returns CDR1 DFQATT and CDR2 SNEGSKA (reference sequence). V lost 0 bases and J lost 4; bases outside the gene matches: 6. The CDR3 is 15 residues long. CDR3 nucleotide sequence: TGCAGTGCTAGAGAAGCTAGCGGGGGTGGTTACGAGCAGTACTTC. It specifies CSAREASGGGYEQYF.

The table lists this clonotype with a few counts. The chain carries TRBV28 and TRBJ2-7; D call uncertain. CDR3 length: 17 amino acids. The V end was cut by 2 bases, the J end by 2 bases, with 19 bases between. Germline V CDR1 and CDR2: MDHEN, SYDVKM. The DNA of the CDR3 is TGTGCCAGCAGTTTAAGGGATTACTTCGGAATCCCCTACGAGCAGTACTTC. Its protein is CASSLRDYFGIPYEQYF.

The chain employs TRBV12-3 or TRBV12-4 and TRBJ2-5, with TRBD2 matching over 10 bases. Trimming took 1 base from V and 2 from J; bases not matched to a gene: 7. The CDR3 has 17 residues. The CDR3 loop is CASSLGWASGSQETQYF. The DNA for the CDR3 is TGTGCCAGCAGTTTAGGCTGGGCTAGCGGGAGTCAAGAGACCCAGTACTTC.

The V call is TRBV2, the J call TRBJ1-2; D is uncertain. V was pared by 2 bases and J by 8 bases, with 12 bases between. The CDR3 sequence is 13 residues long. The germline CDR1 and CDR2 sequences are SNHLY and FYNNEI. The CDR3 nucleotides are TGTGCCAGCAGTGAAAGACGGGAACGGGGCTACACCTTC. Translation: CASSERRERGYTF.

The CDR3 reads CASSAQISNQPQHF. CDR3 sequence (DNA): TGTGCCAGCAGCGCTCAAATAAGCAATCAGCCCCAGCATTTT. The chain carries TRBV11-2 and TRBJ1-5; D call uncertain. Trimming cost V 5 bases and J 1 base, with 9 bases left between them. The germline V gene has CDR1 SGHAT and CDR2 FQNNGV. This CDR3 is built from 14 residues.

For the CDR3, the DNA is TGTGCCACCAGCAGAGAATCAGACCCAAAAGAGACCCAGTACTTC. As protein: CATSRESDPKETQYF. This chain uses TRBV15 with TRBJ2-5; D is ambiguous. The length of the CDR3 is 15 residues. CDR1 and CDR2 (germline): LNHNV, YYDKDF (reference sequence). Trimming stripped 0 bases from V and 3 bases from J, with 11 bases between.